The rows below give T cell receptor beta chains drawn from one sample of a study of T cell clonotyping in hematopoietic cell transplantation. Assay used: immunoSEQ multiplex PCR; TCRdb lists only in-frame clones, some missing. The sample yields under 7,500 clones, approximately 91% seen once. Sequenced here: peripheral blood mononuclear cells, sampled 100 days after allogeneic stem cell transplant. The receptors derive from a female patient aged 45 to 65 who had an allogeneic stem cell transplant from a related donor, so the T cells may come from the graft donor. Some clones in this sample may be carry-over from other donors' samples. CDR3s include the opening cysteine and the closing phenylalanine or tryptophan.

TRBJ2-7	14	TRBV28	CASSFTGEAYEQYF
TRBJ2-7	12	TRBV7-2	CASSQDRREQYF
TRBJ1-5	15	TRBV6-9	CASSYSQGAAQPQHF
TRBJ1-5	14	TRBV5-6	CASSLGQGDTPQHF
TRBJ1-2	15	TRBV4-1	CASSRSVVPNYGYTF
TRBJ1-1	16	TRBV5-1	CASSLGQGAWITEAFF
TRBJ1-4	15	TRBV6-1	CASSEWGSRNEKLFF
TRBJ2-7	15	TRBV6-1	CASSEASGGGYEQYF
TRBJ1-2	12	TRBV5-4	CASSSAVYGYTF
TRBJ2-7	13	TRBV28	CASSPRQFYEQYF
TRBJ2-5	14	TRBV7-7	CASSSTGALETQYF
TRBJ2-3	16	TRBV6-6	CASSSFAPQGTDTQYF
TRBJ1-1	15	TRBV5-1	CASSWGTGLNTEAFF
TRBJ2-7	15	TRBV5-1	CASSLVRDPPDGQYF
TRBJ2-1	13	TRBV9	CASSVLSGNEQFF
TRBJ2-7	13	TRBV6-5	CASRHRDSYEQYF
TRBJ2-1	15	TRBV25-1	CASSEPLSRGYEQFF
TRBJ1-1	16	TRBV4-2	CASSQVLGGVGTEAFF
TRBJ2-7	16	TRBV11-2	CASSFSHRRPAGEQYF
TRBJ1-2	10	TRBV20-1	CSATTDGYTF
TRBJ2-7	12	TRBV2	CASSFDSTRQYF
TRBJ1-2	13	TRBV14	CASSQGLQYGYTF
TRBJ1-1	17	TRBV7-9	CASSHIDRTGRNTEAFF
TRBJ1-5	14	TRBV6-5	CASSAETGKQPQHF
TRBJ1-6	16	TRBV7-8	CASSLEGQTYNSPLHF
TRBJ1-6	15	TRBV4-2	CASSQEVTENSPLHF
TRBJ2-5	16	TRBV27	CASSPRRGVLAETQYF
TRBJ1-1	16	TRBV5-4	CASSSRTGGGNTEAFF
TRBJ1-1	15	TRBV2	CASSGWGASDTEAFF
TRBJ2-7	16	TRBV30	CAWSVLGGGNSYEQYF
TRBJ2-7	13	TRBV30	CAWSVGSGYEQYF
TRBJ2-1	16	TRBV30	CAWSRGGGLNADEQFF
TRBJ1-5	12	TRBV6-1	CASSEGVQPQHF
TRBJ1-5	15	TRBV7-9	CASSQQGPGNQPQHF
TRBJ2-7	15	TRBV18	CASSRGGDLSYEQYF
TRBJ1-6	15	TRBV4-1	CASSQGGLTNSPLHF
TRBJ1-2	13	TRBV7-2	CASSPGQGYGYTF
TRBJ1-6	11	TRBV13	CASSLNSPLHF
TRBJ1-2	14	TRBV7-8	CASSLGQGLSGYTF
TRBJ2-7	15	TRBV23-1	CASSQSRYGTYEQYF
TRBJ1-2	16	TRBV13	CASSLGADRGYYGYTF
TRBJ1-2	13	TRBV30	CAWSLGANYGYTF
TRBJ1-4	13	TRBV4-3	CASSQNRGQILFF
TRBJ2-2	14	TRBV5-4	CASSKARDTGELFF
TRBJ1-2	14	TRBV5-4	CASSPLTGDGDYTF
TRBJ2-7	14	TRBV19	CACCPGSNSYEQYF
TRBJ1-2	13	TRBV9	CASSAGGTGLVTF
TRBJ2-7	15	TRBV9	CASSVGSDFEYEQYF
TRBJ1-1	14	TRBV6-6	CASSYIIGDTEAFF
TRBJ2-2	15	TRBV5-1	CASNRGQLNTGELFF
TRBJ2-7	11	TRBV30	CAWSAKYEQYF
TRBJ1-5	13	TRBV13	CASSLDRDQPQHF
TRBJ2-7	16	TRBV5-4	CASSLVGGGNRYEQYF
TRBJ1-2	14	TRBV19	CASHGTGSARGYTF
TRBJ2-7	15	TRBV5-1	CASSLGWDFGYEQYF
TRBJ2-1	16	TRBV2	CASSEFLAGGRDEQFF
TRBJ2-7	13	TRBV30	CAWSVGGFYEQYF
TRBJ2-7	15	TRBV7-2	CASSPRRTGDYEQYF
TRBJ2-1	16	TRBV13	CASSPPPGTFPNEQFF
TRBJ1-2	17	TRBV5-1	CASSGTFGVRANYGYTF